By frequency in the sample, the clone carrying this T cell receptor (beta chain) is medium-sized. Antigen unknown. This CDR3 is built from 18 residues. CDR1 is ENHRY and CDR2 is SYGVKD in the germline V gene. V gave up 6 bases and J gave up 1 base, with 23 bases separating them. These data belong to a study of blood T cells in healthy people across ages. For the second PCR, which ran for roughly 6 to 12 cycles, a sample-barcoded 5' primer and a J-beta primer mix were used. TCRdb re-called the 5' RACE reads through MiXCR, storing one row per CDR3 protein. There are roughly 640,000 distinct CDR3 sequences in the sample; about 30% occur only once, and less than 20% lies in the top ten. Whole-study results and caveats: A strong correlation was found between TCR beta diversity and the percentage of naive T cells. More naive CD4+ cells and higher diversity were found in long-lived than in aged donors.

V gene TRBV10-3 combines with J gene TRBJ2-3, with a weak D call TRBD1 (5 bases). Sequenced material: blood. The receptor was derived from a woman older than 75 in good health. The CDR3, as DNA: TGTGCCATCAGATACGACAGTTTCAGGCCCGAAGGCACAGATACGCAGTATTTT. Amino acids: CAIRYDSFRPEGTDTQYF.